This note documents a single T cell receptor beta chain sequence. These data originate in a study of neurological immune-mediated disorders. Germline CDR1 and CDR2: SGHRS and YFSETQ. Trimming shortened V by 1 base and J by 0 bases, and 9 bases separated the two germline ends. There are 15 residues in the CDR3. Time point noted: technical triplicate 2. TCRdb re-called the 5' RACE reads through MiXCR, storing one row per CDR3 protein. This repertoire shows under 65,000 distinct CDR3 sequences, under 30% found once; its top ten account for about 4.3%. The sequence derives from a man aged 55 to 69 with HTLV-1-associated myelopathy (HAM/TSP). The J gene is TRBJ2-3, the V gene TRBV5-1; D perhaps matches TRBD1 (5 bases). The material sequenced was PBMCs. Here the CDR3 reads CASSLQGFSTDTQYF. CDR3 DNA: TGCGCCAGCAGCTTGCAGGGTTTTAGCACAGATACGCAGTATTTT. The full variable domain, with the rest looked up from reference TRBV5-1 and TRBJ2-3, is KAGVTQTPRYLIKTRGQQVTLSCSPISGHRSVSWYQQTPGQGLQFLFEYFSETQRNKGNFPGRFSGRQFSNSRSEMNVSTLELGDSALYLCASSLQGFSTDTQYFGPGTRLTVL.